This T cell receptor (beta chain) was sequenced for a study of relationships among human T cell subsets. The CDR3 is made up of 14 amino acids. Deletions cut 9 bases from V and 0 bases from J, with 16 bases between. The germline CDR1 and CDR2 sequences are SGHDT and YYEEEE. Details on this clonotype: Its antigen remains unknown.

The T cell receptor alpha and beta CDR3 regions were amplified from mRNA by semiquantitative ARM-PCR. Exponential amplification used communal superprimers after tagged nested gene-specific primers in ARM-PCR. TCRdb independently ran MiXCR on the multiplex PCR reads; one entry per CDR3 protein. Of about 15,000 distinct CDR3 sequences listed, about three fifths are singletons. Study observations and caveats: Many CDR3s were shared across Th1, Th2 and regulatory subsets. A CD4+CD8+ double-positive population could not be excluded by bead sorting.

Material: total T cells sorted from blood. The chain joins TRBV5-6 to TRBJ2-7; D is possibly TRBD1 or TRBD2 (5 bases each). The TCR comes from a man between 40 and 49 years old in good health. CDR3 sequence reads: CAIGARETSYEQYF. The CDR3 DNA is TGTGCCATCGGGGCCCGGGAAACCTCCTACGAGCAGTACTTC.